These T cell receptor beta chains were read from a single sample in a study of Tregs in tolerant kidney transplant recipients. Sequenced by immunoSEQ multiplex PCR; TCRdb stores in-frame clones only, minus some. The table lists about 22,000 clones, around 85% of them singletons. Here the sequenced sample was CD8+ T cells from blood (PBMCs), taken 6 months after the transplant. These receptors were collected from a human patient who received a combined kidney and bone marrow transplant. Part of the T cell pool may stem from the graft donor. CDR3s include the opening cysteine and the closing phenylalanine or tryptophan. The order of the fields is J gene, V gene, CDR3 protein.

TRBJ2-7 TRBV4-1 CASSQRGTSGSHEQYF
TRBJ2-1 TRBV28 CASSPILGTGYNEQFF
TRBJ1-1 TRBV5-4 CASSFSGQTTEAFF
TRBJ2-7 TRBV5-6 CASSLELAVYEQYF
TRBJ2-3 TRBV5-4 CASAPASPSTDTQYF
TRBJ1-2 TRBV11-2 CASSRNIDGYTF
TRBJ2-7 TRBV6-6 CASSYSRVPYEQYF
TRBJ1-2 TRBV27 CASSLSTGPTYGYTF
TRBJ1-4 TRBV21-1 CALKGGRGSEKLFF
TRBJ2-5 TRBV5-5 CASSQGLRLQETQYF
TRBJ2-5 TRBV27 CASSLRFRVQETQYF
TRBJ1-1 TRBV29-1 CSVEVGSTEAFF
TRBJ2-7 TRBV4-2 CASSISGGAYEQYF
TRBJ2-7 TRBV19 CASQDRKSYEQYF
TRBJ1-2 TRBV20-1 CSVRINYGYTF
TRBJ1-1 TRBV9 CASSVVGQYTEAFF
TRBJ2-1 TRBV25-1 CASSGGTSGNWEFF
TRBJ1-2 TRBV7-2 CASSYYANYGYTF
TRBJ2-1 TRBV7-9 CASSTGLAGELYNEQFF
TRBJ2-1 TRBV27 CASSFGLAGVQGEQFF
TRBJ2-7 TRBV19 CATAGVSYEQYF
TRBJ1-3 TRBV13 CASSGGGRNTIYF
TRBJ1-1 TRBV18 CASSPPQVNTEAFF
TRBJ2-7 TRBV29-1 CSVTRTSGDPYEQYF
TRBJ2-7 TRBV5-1 CASSLGDRDRYEQYF
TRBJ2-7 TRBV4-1 CASSQVPGAEQYF
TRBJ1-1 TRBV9 CASSEQGGRTEAFF
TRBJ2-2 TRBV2 CATRGGGASGELFF
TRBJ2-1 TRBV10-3 CAIGTSGEGYNEQFF
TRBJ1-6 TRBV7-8 CASSASWGVNSPLHF
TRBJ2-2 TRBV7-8 CASSLGGTGTGELFF
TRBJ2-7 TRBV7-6 CASGSSYEQYF
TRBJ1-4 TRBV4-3 CASSQNWGPVEKLFF
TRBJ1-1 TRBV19 CASSSYPGNTEAFF
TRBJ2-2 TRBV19 CASSISGQGGSGELFF
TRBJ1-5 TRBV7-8 CASSLAPSQSSNQPQHF
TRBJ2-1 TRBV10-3 CAISESAGGPDEQFF
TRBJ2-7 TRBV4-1 CASSPGSIAYEQYF
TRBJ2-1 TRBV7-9 CASRQGYNEQFF
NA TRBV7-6 CASSLEEAGGPSYEQYF
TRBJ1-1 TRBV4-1 CASSQDGQGRGTEAFF